This TCR beta chain was identified in a study of T cell repertoires in cytomegalovirus infection. Study-wide context: The public TCR beta signatures pointed to both CMV infection and matching HLA type.

Study observations and caveats: The study identified carriers of CMV plus the relevant HLA from cumulative public TCR beta family frequency. There were HLA-C-restricted CMV-specific TCR beta clonotypes dominating the ex vivo response.

TCRdb reprocessed the reads with MiXCR, giving one entry per CDR3 protein. In the table there are fewer than 550,000 distinct CDR3 sequences, 26% of which are singletons. CDR3 size: 16 residues. The germline V gene has CDR1 MGHRA and CDR2 YSYEKL. Trimming shortened V by 0 bases and J by 0 bases, and 9 bases separated the two germline ends. This clonotype has more than one count but fewer than ten. Its specificity is not known. V usage is TRBV4-1 and J usage is TRBJ2-1; D is unclear. The TCR comes from a human donor in good health (CMV status not recorded). Some clones in this sample may be carry-over from other donors' samples. The specimen sequenced was PBMCs. In nucleotides, the CDR3 is TGCGCCAGCAGCCAAGACAGGCTGAGCTCCTACAATGAGCAGTTCTTC. Translation: CASSQDRLSSYNEQFF.